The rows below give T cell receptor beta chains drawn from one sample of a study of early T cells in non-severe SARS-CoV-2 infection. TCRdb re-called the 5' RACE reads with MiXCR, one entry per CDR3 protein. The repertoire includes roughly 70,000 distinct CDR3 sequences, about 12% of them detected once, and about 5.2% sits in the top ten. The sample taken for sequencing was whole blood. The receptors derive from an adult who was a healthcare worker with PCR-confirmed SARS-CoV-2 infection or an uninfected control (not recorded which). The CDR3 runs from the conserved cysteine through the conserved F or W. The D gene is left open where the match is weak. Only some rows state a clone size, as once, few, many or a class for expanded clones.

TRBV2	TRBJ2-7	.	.	CASLRGRYEQYF	TGTGCCAGCTTACGGGGTCGGTACGAGCAGTACTTC
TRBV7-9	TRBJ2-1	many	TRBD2	CASSLLAGASYNEQFF	TGTGCCAGCAGCTTACTAGCGGGGGCCTCCTACAATGAGCAGTTCTTC
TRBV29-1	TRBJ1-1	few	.	CSVSRETSEAFF	TGCAGCGTCTCCAGGGAGACGTCTGAAGCTTTCTTT
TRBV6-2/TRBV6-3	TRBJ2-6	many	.	CASSPRTGKGANVLTF	TGTGCCAGCAGCCCCCGTACCGGGAAAGGGGCCAACGTCCTGACTTTC
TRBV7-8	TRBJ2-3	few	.	CASRSFEESADTQYF	TGTGCCAGCAGGTCGTTTGAGGAGTCGGCAGATACGCAGTATTTT
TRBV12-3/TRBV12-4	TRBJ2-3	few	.	CASSFRRAGDTQYF	TGTGCCAGCAGTTTCAGGAGGGCAGGCGATACGCAGTATTTT
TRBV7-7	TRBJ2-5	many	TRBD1	CASSVDRVEETQYF	TGTGCTAGCAGCGTAGACAGGGTAGAAGAGACCCAGTACTTC
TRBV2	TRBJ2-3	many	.	CASSGSSGDTQYF	TGTGCCAGCAGTGGATCGTCCGGAGATACGCAGTATTTT
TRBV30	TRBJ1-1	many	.	CAWSPGSIPLNTEAFF	TGTGCCTGGAGCCCCGGCAGCATACCATTGAACACTGAAGCTTTCTTT
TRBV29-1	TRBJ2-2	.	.	CSANADRNTGELFF	TGCAGCGCCAACGCGGACAGGAACACCGGGGAGCTGTTTTTT
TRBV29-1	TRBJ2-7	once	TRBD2	CSVDRLAGGGEQYF	TGCAGCGTTGATAGACTAGCGGGAGGTGGCGAGCAGTACTTC
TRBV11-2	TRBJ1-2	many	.	CASSSGNADYYGYTF	TGTGCCAGCAGCTCGGGGAATGCGGATTACTATGGCTACACCTTC
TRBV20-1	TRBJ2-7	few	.	CSATDEPPEQYF	TGCAGTGCGACAGACGAACCTCCCGAGCAGTACTTC
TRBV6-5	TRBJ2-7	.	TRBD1	CASSYRQGYEQYF	TGTGCCAGCAGTTACAGACAGGGCTACGAGCAGTACTTC
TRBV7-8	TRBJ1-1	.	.	CASSARRITAEAFF	TGTGCCAGCAGCGCCCGAAGAATTACGGCTGAAGCTTTCTTT
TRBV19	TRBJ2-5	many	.	CASSRSARETQYF	TGTGCCAGTAGTCGTTCCGCTCGGGAGACCCAGTACTTC
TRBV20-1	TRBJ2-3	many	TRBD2	CSARDWGLATDTQYF	TGCAGTGCTAGAGATTGGGGACTAGCCACAGATACGCAGTATTTT
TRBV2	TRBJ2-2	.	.	CASTTGTGELFF	TGTGCCAGCACAACCGGGACCGGGGAGCTGTTTTTT
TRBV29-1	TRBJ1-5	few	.	CSAVTGNQPQHF	TGCAGCGCCGTGACAGGCAATCAGCCCCAGCATTTT
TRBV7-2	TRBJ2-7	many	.	CASSFAPQRTYEQYF	TGTGCCAGCAGCTTCGCCCCGCAGCGCACCTACGAGCAGTACTTC
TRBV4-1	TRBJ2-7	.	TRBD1	CASSPTGRPYEQYF	TGCGCCAGCAGCCCGACAGGGAGACCCTACGAGCAGTACTTC
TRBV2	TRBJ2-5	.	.	CASRKRGEYF	TGTGCCAGCAGAAAGAGGGGGGAGTACTTC